The TCR beta chain under discussion was sequenced for a study of human T cells and chemical hapten exposure. Background on the study: The variation in per-sample TCR yields arose mainly from small differences in pooled library volumes.

Time point described: patch test 1, 2 weeks after DPC sensitization. Treatment reported: therapeutic diphenylcyclopropenone sensitization with weekly scalp DPC. Losses at the gene ends were 2 bases for V and 3 bases for J; bases not matched to a gene: 16. The CDR3 consists of 18 residues. The V gene's germline CDR1 is SGHRS and CDR2 YFSETQ. TCRdb passed the RACE reads through MiXCR, listing each CDR3 protein once. The table shows 350,000 or so distinct CDR3 sequences, with about 7% occurring only once. This clonotype was seen only a few times. The input for sequencing was whole blood, taken in connection with sensitization to the hapten diphenylcyclopropenone (DPC). This rearrangement joins TRBV5-1 to TRBJ1-2, with 7 bases identical to TRBD1. The source is a woman between 18 and 29 years old with alopecia areata. Some clones in this sample may be carry-over from other donors' samples. The CDR3 spells CASSFQQATTGVDYGYTF. The CDR3 bases are TGCGCCAGCAGCTTTCAGCAAGCCACAACAGGGGTGGACTATGGCTACACCTTC.